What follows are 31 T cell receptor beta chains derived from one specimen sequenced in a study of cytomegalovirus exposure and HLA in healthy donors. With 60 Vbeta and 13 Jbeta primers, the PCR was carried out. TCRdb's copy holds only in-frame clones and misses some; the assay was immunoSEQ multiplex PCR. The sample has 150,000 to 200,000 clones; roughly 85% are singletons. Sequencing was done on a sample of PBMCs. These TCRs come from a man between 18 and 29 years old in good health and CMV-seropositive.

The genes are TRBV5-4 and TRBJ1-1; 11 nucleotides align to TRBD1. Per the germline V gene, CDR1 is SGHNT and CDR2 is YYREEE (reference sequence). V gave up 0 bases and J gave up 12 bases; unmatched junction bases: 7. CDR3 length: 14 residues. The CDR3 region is CASSLDVGQGVSFF. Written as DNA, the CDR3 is TGTGCCAGCAGCTTGGATGTGGGACAGGGGGTGTCTTTCTTT.

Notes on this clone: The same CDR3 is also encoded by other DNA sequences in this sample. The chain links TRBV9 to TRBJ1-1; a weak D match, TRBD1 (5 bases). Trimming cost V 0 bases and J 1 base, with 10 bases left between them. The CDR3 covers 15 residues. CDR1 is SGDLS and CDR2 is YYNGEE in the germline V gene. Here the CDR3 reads CASSVGQGANTEAFF. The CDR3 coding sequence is TGTGCCAGCAGCGTAGGTCAGGGCGCGAACACTGAAGCTTTCTTT.

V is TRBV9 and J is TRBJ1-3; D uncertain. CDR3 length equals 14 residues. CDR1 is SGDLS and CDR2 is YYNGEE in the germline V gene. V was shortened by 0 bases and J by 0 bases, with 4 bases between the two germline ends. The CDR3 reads CASSVDNSGNTIYF. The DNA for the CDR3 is TGTGCCAGCAGCGTAGACAACTCTGGAAACACCATATATTTT.

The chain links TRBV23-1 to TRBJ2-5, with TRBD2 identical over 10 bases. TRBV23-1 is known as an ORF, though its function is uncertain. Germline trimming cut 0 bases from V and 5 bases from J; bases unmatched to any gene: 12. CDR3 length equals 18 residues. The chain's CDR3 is CASSQSCQLAGPGETQYF. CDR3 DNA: TGCGCCAGCAGTCAATCGTGTCAACTAGCGGGGCCGGGGGAGACCCAGTACTTC.

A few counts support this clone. CDR3 amino acids: CASSLTRTPNVLTF. The CDR3, as DNA: TGCGCCAGCAGCTTGACGCGGACTCCCAACGTCCTGACTTTC. This chain joins TRBV5-1 and TRBJ2-6; a possible D gene is TRBD2 (5 bases). V lost 1 base and J lost 8, with 10 bases in between. This CDR3 has 14 amino acids. The germline gives CDR1 SGHRS, CDR2 YFSETQ.

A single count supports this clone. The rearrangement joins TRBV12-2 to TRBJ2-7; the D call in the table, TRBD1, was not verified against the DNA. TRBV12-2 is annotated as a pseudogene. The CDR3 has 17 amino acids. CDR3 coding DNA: TGTGCAAGTCGCTTAGTCCCGCCTTTCGCCAGGGGATACGAGCAGTACTTC. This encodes CASRLVPPFARGYEQYF.

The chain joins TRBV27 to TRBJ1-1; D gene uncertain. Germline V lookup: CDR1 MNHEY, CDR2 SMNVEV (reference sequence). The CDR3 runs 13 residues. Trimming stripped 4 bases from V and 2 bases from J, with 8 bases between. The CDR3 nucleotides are TGTGCCAGCAGTTCCTTTCTTAACACTGAAGCTTTCTTT. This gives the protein CASSSFLNTEAFF.

As DNA, the CDR3 is TGTGCCAGCAAAGGGTCGAAAACAGGGGGCGCGAGGACCTCCTACGAGCAGTACTTC. Protein product: CASKGSKTGGARTSYEQYF. The rearrangement uses TRBV2 and TRBJ2-7; TRBD1 aligns across 9 bases. Per germline, CDR1 SNHLY and CDR2 FYNNEI. After removal of 7 bases from V and 0 bases from J, the junction contained 19 bases not matched to a gene. The CDR3 sequence is 19 residues long.

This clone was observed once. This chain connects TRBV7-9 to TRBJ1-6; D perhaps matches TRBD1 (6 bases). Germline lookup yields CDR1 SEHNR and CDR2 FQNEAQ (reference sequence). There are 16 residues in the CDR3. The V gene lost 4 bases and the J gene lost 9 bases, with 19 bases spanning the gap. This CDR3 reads CASSSYRDPQGSPLHF. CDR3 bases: TGTGCCAGCAGCTCTTACAGGGATCCTCAGGGTTCACCCCTCCACTTT.

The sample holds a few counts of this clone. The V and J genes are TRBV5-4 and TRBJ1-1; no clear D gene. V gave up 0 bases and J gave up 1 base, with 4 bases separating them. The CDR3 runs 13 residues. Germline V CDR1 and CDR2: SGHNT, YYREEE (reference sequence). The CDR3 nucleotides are TGTGCCAGCAGCTTGGTATCGAACACTGAAGCTTTCTTT. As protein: CASSLVSNTEAFF.

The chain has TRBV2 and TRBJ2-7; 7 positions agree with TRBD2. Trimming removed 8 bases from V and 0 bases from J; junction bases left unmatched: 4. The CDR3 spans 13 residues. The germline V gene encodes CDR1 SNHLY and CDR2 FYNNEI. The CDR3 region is CASRGGISYEQYF. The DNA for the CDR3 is TGTGCCAGCCGCGGGGGAATCTCCTACGAGCAGTACTTC.

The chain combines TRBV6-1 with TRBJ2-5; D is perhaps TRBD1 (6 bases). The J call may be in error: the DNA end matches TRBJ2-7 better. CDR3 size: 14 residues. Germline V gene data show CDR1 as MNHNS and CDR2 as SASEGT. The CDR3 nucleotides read TGTGCCAGCAGTGAAGCGGGGGCCACCTACGAGCAGTACTTC. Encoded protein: CASSEAGATYEQYF.

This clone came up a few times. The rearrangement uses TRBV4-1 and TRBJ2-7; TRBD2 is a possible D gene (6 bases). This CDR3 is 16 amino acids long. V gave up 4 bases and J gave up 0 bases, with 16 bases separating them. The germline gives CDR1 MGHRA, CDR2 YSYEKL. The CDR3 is CASSRGGAESSYEQYF. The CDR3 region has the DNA TGCGCCAGCAGCCGCGGCGGGGCGGAAAGCTCCTACGAGCAGTACTTC.

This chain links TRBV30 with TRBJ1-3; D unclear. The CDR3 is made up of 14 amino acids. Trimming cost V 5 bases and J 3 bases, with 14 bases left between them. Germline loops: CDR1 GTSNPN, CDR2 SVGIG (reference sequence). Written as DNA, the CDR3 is TGTGCCTGGGCACCATCACAAGTTGGAAACACCATATATTTT. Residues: CAWAPSQVGNTIYF.

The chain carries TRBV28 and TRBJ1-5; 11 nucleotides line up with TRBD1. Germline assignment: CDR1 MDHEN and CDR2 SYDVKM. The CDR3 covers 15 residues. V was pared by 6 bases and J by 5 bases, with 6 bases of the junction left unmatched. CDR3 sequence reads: CASSPRTGGHQPQHF. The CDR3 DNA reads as TGTGCCAGCAGCCCAAGGACAGGGGGCCATCAGCCCCAGCATTTT.

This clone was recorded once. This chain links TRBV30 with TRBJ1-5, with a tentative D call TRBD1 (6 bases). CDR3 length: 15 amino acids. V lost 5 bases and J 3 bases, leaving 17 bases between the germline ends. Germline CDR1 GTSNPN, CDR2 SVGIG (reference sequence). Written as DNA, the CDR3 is TGTGCCTGGGGGGGCAGGGCATTAAACAATCAGCCCCAGCATTTT. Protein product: CAWGGRALNNQPQHF. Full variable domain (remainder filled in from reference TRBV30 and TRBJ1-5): SQTIHQWPATLVQPVGSPLSLECTVEGTSNPNLYWYRQAAGRGLQLLFYSVGIGQISSEVPQNLSASRPQDRQFILSSKKLLLSDSGFYLCAWGGRALNNQPQHFGDGTRLSIL.

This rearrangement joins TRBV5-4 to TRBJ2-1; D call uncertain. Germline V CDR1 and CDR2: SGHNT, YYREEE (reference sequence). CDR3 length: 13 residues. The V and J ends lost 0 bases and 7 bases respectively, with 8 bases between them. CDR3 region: CASSLVPANEQFF. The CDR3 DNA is TGTGCCAGCAGCTTGGTCCCAGCGAATGAGCAGTTCTTC.

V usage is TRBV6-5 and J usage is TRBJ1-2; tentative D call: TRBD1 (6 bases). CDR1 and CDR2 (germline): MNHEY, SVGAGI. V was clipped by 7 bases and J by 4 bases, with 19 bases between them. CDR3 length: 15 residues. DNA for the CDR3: TGTGCCAGCACCCGCTCCGGGGGGCTTAGCTATGGCTACACCTTC. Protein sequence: CASTRSGGLSYGYTF.

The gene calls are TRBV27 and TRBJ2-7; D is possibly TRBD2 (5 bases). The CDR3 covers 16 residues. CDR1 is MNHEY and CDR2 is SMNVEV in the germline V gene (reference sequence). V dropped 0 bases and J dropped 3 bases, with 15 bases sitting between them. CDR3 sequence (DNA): TGTGCCAGCAGTTTATCGATAATGCGGGCTTGCTACGAGCAGTACTTC. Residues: CASSLSIMRACYEQYF.

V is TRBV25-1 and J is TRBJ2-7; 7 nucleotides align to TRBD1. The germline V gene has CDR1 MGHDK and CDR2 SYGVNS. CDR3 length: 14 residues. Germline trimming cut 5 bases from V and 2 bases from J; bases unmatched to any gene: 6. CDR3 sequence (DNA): TGTGCCAGCAGTAGGACAGGAACCACCTACGAGCAGTACTTC. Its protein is CASSRTGTTYEQYF.

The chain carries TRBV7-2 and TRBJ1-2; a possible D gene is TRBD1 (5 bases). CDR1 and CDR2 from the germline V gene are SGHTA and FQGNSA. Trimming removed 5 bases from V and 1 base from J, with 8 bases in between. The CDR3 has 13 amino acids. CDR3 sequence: CASSTDSNYGYTF. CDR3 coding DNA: TGTGCCAGCAGCACTGACAGTAACTATGGCTACACCTTC.

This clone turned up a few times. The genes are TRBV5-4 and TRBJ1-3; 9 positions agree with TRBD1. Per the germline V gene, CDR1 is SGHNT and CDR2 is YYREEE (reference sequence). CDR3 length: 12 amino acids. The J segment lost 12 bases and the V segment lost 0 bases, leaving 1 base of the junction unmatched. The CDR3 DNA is TGTGCCAGCAGCTTGGAGGGACAGGGCATATATTTT. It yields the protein CASSLEGQGIYF.

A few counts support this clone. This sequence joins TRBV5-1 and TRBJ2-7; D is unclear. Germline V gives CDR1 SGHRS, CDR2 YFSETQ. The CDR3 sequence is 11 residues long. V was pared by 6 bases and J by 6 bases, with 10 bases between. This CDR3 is CASMALGEQYF. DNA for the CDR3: TGCGCCAGCATGGCGCTAGGCGAGCAGTACTTC.

The CDR3 region is CASKQTGSNQPQHF. In DNA, the CDR3 is TGTGCCAGCAAACAGACAGGTTCTAATCAGCCCCAGCATTTT. V usage is TRBV6-1 and J usage is TRBJ1-5; the D gene is possibly TRBD1 (6 bases). V gave up 7 bases and J gave up 4 bases, with 14 bases separating them. Germline CDR1 is MNHNS and CDR2 is SASEGT. This CDR3 has 14 amino acids.

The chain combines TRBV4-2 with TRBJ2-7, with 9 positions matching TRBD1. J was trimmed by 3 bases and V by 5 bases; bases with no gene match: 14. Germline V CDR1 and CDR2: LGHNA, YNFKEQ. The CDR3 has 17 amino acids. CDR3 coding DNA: TGTGCCAGCAGCGCGGGACAGGGTTTTAATAACGACTACGAGCAGTACTTC. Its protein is CASSAGQGFNNDYEQYF.

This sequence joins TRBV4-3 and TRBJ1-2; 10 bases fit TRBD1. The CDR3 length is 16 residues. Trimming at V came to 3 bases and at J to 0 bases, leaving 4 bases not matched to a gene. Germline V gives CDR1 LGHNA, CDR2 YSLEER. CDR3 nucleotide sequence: TGCGCCAGCAGCCACCATGGACAGGGGGCTAACTATGGCTACACCTTC. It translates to CASSHHGQGANYGYTF.

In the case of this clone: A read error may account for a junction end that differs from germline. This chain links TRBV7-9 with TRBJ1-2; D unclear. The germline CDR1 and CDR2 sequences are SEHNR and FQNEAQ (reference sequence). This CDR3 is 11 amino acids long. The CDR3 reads CSSSWAYGYTF. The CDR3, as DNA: TGTTCCAGCAGTTGGGCCTATGGCTACACCTTC. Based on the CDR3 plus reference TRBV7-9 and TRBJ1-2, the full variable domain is DTGVSQNPRHKITKRGQNVTFRCDPISEHNRLYWYRQTLGQGPEFLTYFQNEAQLEKSRLLSDRFSAERPKGSFSTLEIQRTEQGDSAMYLCSSSWAYGYTFGSGTRLTVV.

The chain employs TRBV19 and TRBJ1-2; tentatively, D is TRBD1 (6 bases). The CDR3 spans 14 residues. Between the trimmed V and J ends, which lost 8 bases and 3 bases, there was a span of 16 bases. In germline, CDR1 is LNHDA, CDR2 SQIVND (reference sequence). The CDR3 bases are TGTGCCAGTCGGACAGTCCAGGTAGACTATGGCTACACCTTC. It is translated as CASRTVQVDYGYTF.

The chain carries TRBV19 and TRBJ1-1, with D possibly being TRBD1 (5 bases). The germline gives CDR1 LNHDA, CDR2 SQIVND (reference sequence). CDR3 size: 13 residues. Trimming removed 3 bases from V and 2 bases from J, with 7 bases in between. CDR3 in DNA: TGTGCCAGTAGTATCGACAGCAACACTGAAGCTTTCTTT. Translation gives CASSIDSNTEAFF. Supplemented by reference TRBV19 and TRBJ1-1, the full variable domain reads DGGITQSPKYLFRKEGQNVTLSCEQNLNHDAMYWYRQDPGQGLRLIYYSQIVNDFQKGDIAEGYSVSREKKESFPLTVTSAQKNPTAFYLCASSIDSNTEAFFGQGTRLTVV.

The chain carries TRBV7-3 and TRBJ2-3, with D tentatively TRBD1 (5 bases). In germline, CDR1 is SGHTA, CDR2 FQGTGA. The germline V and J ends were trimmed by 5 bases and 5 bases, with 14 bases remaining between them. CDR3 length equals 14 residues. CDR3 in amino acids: CASSKGASGDTQYF. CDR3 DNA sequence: TGTGCCAGCAGCAAAGGGGCTTCGGGAGATACGCAGTATTTT.

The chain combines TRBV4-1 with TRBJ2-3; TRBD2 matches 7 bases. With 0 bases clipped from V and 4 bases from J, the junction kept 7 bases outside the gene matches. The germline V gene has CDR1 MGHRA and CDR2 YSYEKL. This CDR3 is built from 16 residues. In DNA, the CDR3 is TGCGCCAGCAGCCAAGAGGGGTGGGGGGGGGCAGATACGCAGTATTTT. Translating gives CASSQEGWGGADTQYF.